Presented here are 13 T cell receptor beta chains from one specimen sequenced in a study of blood T cell repertoires in COVID-19 (dated by TCRdb to the early 2020s). The library came from the immunoSEQ multiplex PCR assay. Entries here come from immuneACCESS through TCRdb and include only in-frame sequences with V and J called. Some clones fail to appear in such tables; in the studies checked, an unresolved V gene covers under half of the shortfall, and the cause of the remainder is unknown. This sample comprises about 61,000 clones, about nine tenths of them detected only once. Roughly 23% of the sample goes to the ten largest clones. The specimen was peripheral blood. The source of these receptors is a woman aged 45-60 years with active or convalescent COVID-19.

The V gene is TRBV9, the J gene TRBJ2-1, with D maybe TRBD1 (6 bases). The CDR3 is 14 amino acids. CDR1 and CDR2 from the germline V gene are SGDLS and YYNGEE. V was clipped by 1 base and J by 7 bases, with 12 bases between them. The CDR3 sequence: CASSVQDSGNEQFF. CDR3 bases: TGTGCCAGCAGCGTACAGGACAGTGGTAATGAGCAGTTCTTC.

This sequence joins TRBV5-8 and TRBJ2-6; 7 bases fit TRBD1. CDR3 length equals 20 residues. In germline, CDR1 is SGHTS, CDR2 YDEGEE. V lost 1 base, J lost 0 bases, and 13 bases stayed unmatched. CDR3 region: CASSLLDGRGSPSGANVLTF. DNA of the CDR3: TGTGCCAGCAGCTTGTTAGATGGCAGGGGGAGCCCCTCTGGGGCCAACGTCCTGACTTTC.

The chain couples TRBV7-7 to TRBJ2-7; 12 positions agree with TRBD2. Germline lookup yields CDR1 SSHAT and CDR2 FNYEAQ (reference sequence). This CDR3 region has 13 residues. The CDR3 nucleotides read TGTGCTAGGGCGACTAGCGGGAGACCCGAGCAGTACTTC. Translation gives CARATSGRPEQYF.

V usage is TRBV4-1 and J usage is TRBJ2-7, with 8 bases identical to TRBD2. CDR1 MGHRA and CDR2 YSYEKL come from the germline V gene. CDR3 length: 17 residues. The V segment lost 0 bases and the J segment 5 bases; nucleotides outside the gene matches: 12. CDR3 protein: CASSQDWWSGSPHEQYF. The CDR3 coding sequence is TGCGCCAGCAGCCAAGATTGGTGGAGCGGGAGTCCCCACGAGCAGTACTTC.

The chain has TRBV7-3 and TRBJ2-1; 14 bases agree with TRBD2. V lost 4 bases, J lost 8 bases, and 7 bases stayed unmatched. The CDR3 spans 16 residues. Germline loops: CDR1 SGHTA, CDR2 FQGTGA. The CDR3 sequence: CASSSVGTSGRHEQFF. The CDR3 region has the DNA TGTGCCAGCAGCTCGGTGGGGACTAGCGGGAGACATGAGCAGTTCTTC.

This clone has just one count. V is TRBV11-2 and J is TRBJ2-1, with a weak D call TRBD2 (6 bases). V gave up 2 bases and J gave up 0 bases, with 14 bases separating them. The CDR3 covers 17 residues. The germline gives CDR1 SGHAT, CDR2 FQNNGV. CDR3 DNA: TGTGCCAGCAGCTTATGGGGCGCGGGGAGCTCCTACAATGAGCAGTTCTTC. It translates to CASSLWGAGSSYNEQFF.

The J gene is TRBJ2-2, the V gene TRBV27; D gene uncertain. Per germline, CDR1 MNHEY and CDR2 SMNVEV (reference sequence). With 3 bases removed from V and 8 bases from J, the gap between germline ends came to 7 bases. The CDR3 has 12 amino acids. CDR3 nucleotide sequence: TGTGCCAGCAGTTTGCCGGAGGGGGAGCTGTTTTTT. As protein: CASSLPEGELFF.

The chain is built from TRBV19 and TRBJ1-2; D might be TRBD1 (5 bases). This CDR3 comprises 12 residues. The germline gives CDR1 LNHDA, CDR2 SQIVND (reference sequence). V lost 8 bases and J lost 7, with 14 bases in between. Here the CDR3 DNA reads TGTGCCAGTGTCTCAGGGCGAACTGGCTACACCTTC. Its protein is CASVSGRTGYTF.

The chain joins TRBV15 to TRBJ2-1, with D tentatively TRBD2 (6 bases). The CDR3 length is 16 residues. V was shortened by 0 bases and J by 9 bases, with 18 bases between the two germline ends. Germline V gene lookup returns CDR1 LNHNV and CDR2 YYDKDF (reference sequence). The DNA of the CDR3 is TGTGCCACCAGCAGAGATGGAGGGACCCTTATCGGTGAGCAGTTCTTC. Translation gives CATSRDGGTLIGEQFF.

J is TRBJ2-7 and V is TRBV9; D not resolved. The CDR3 totals 14 residues. CDR1 is SGDLS and CDR2 is YYNGEE in the germline V gene. Trimming took 0 bases from V and 6 from J, leaving 13 bases between them. The CDR3 spells CASSVASTAREQYF. CDR3 sequence (DNA): TGTGCCAGCAGCGTAGCTAGTACGGCCCGCGAGCAGTACTTC. The complete variable domain, with remaining parts taken from reference TRBV9 and TRBJ2-7, reads DSGVTQTPKHLITATGQRVTLRCSPRSGDLSVYWYQQSLDQGLQFLIQYYNGEERAKGNILERFSAQQFPDLHSELNLSSLELGDSALYFCASSVASTAREQYFGPGTRLTVT.

The CDR3 loop is CASSRTGGINQPQHF. CDR3 bases: TGTGCCAGCAGTCGGACAGGGGGTATCAATCAGCCCCAGCATTTT. The genes are TRBV2 and TRBJ1-5, with TRBD1 matching over 10 bases. The germline V gene encodes CDR1 SNHLY and CDR2 FYNNEI. V trimming: 5 bases; J trimming: 3 bases; junction bases outside the gene matches: 4. The CDR3 loop spans 15 amino acids.

The V gene is TRBV3-1 (or the pseudogene TRBV3-2), the J gene TRBJ2-5, with 13 bases matching TRBD2. The CDR3 has 15 residues. The V gene end was trimmed by 4 bases and the J gene end by 5 bases; junction bases not matched to a gene: 4. Germline V gene data show CDR1 as LGHDT and CDR2 as YNNKEL (reference sequence). Here the CDR3 reads CASSRGLAGVETQYF. Here the CDR3 DNA reads TGTGCCAGCAGCCGTGGACTAGCGGGAGTGGAGACCCAGTACTTC.

The rearrangement uses TRBV2 and TRBJ2-5; TRBD2 aligns across 8 bases. Germline trimming cut 0 bases from V and 2 bases from J; bases unmatched to any gene: 17. The CDR3 has 20 residues. CDR1 and CDR2 (germline): SNHLY, FYNNEI. The CDR3 here is CASSEAVWTSFSTLQETQYF. The CDR3 nucleotides are TGTGCCAGCAGTGAAGCGGTTTGGACTAGCTTTTCTACCCTTCAAGAGACCCAGTACTTC.